Listed below are T cell receptor beta chains from one sample, sequenced in a study of early T cells in non-severe SARS-CoV-2 infection. MiXCR, run by TCRdb on the 5' RACE reads, gives a single entry per CDR3 protein. The sample records tens of thousands of distinct CDR3 sequences, less than 15% being singletons. The sequenced sample consisted of whole blood. All receptors come from an adult who was a healthcare worker with PCR-confirmed SARS-CoV-2 infection or an uninfected control (not recorded which). Each CDR3 is given with its conserved first and last residue. A D gene is named only where the DNA matches it firmly. Size is omitted from some rows. Given values are once, few, many or a class for expanded clones.

>TRBD1|few|TRBV6-5|TRBJ2-7
CASRGGQANPYEQYF
TGTGCCAGCAGGGGGGGACAGGCCAACCCCTACGAGCAGTACTTC
>TRBD1|NA|TRBV5-1|TRBJ2-2
CASSLGTGPITGELFF
TGCGCCAGCAGCCTCGGGACAGGGCCCATCACCGGGGAGCTGTTTTTT
>TRBD1|many|TRBV6-6|TRBJ2-1
CASSILTGLNEQFF
TGTGCCAGCAGTATCTTGACAGGGTTAAATGAGCAGTTCTTC
>TRBD1|NA|TRBV7-2|TRBJ2-5
CACSLQGRETQYF
TGTGCCTGCAGCTTACAGGGGCGGGAGACCCAGTACTTC
>NA|NA|TRBV27|TRBJ2-6
CASSLSVGGANVLTF
TGTGCCAGCAGTTTATCGGTCGGTGGGGCCAACGTCCTGACTTTC
>NA|many|TRBV9|TRBJ2-6
CASSVGSGGANVLTF
TGTGCCAGCAGCGTAGGGAGTGGCGGGGCCAACGTCCTGACTTTC
>NA|many|TRBV4-2|TRBJ2-3
CASSQEPRVGRDTQYF
TGTGCCAGCAGCCAAGAGCCCAGGGTAGGTCGGGATACGCAGTATTTT
>NA|NA|TRBV12-2|TRBJ1-6
CASRLEVYSSYNSPLHF
TGTGCAAGTCGCTTAGAAGTTTACAGCTCCTATAATTCACCCCTCCACTTT
>TRBD1|NA|TRBV28|TRBJ1-6
CASSYGQGRNSPLHF
TGTGCCAGCAGTTACGGACAGGGGAGGAATTCACCCCTCCACTTT
>NA|many|TRBV28|TRBJ2-2
CASSLPGLNTGELFF
TGTGCCAGCAGCCTACCGGGACTCAACACCGGGGAGCTGTTTTTT
>NA|few|TRBV30|TRBJ2-5
CAWSEGLSRGSETQYF
TGTGCCTGGAGTGAAGGGCTTTCCCGCGGGTCAGAGACCCAGTACTTC
>TRBD1|NA|TRBV2|TRBJ2-7
CASEGTGALGKYF
TGTGCCAGCGAGGGGACAGGGGCCTTAGGCAAGTACTTC
>TRBD2|many|TRBV6-5|TRBJ2-7
CASSYSGGADPTYEQYF
TGTGCCAGCAGTTACTCCGGGGGGGCAGACCCCACCTACGAGCAGTACTTC
>NA|many|TRBV20-1|TRBJ2-7
CSARATGAVSSGVSYEQYF
TGCAGTGCTAGAGCGACAGGGGCAGTTTCCAGCGGGGTATCGTACGAGCAGTACTTC
>NA|many|TRBV7-7|TRBJ2-5
CASSSQGLQETQYF
TGTGCTAGCAGCTCGCAGGGCCTACAAGAGACCCAGTACTTC
>NA|many|TRBV28|TRBJ2-5
CASSQRLGRQETQYF
TGTGCCAGCAGTCAACGTCTAGGCAGGCAAGAGACCCAGTACTTC
>TRBD2|many|TRBV7-9|TRBJ2-1
CASSPVLAGDNEQFF
TGTGCCAGCAGCCCCGTTCTAGCGGGAGACAATGAGCAGTTCTTC
>NA|many|TRBV7-2|TRBJ2-5
CASSGGRKETQYF
TGTGCCAGCAGCGGGGGGAGGAAAGAGACCCAGTACTTC
>TRBD1|many|TRBV4-1|TRBJ1-3
CASSQATGGGNTIYF
TGCGCCAGCAGCCAGGCAACAGGGGGCGGAAACACCATATATTTT
>TRBD2|many|TRBV7-6|TRBJ2-5
CASRGGAETQYF
TGTGCCAGCCGCGGGGGGGCAGAGACCCAGTACTTC
>TRBD2|NA|TRBV12-3/TRBV12-4|TRBJ2-3
CASSHALAGGPETDTQYF
TGTGCCAGCAGCCACGCATTAGCGGGAGGGCCGGAGACAGATACGCAGTATTTT
>NA|NA|TRBV6-4|TRBJ1-5
CASSPDGTRLNSNQPQHF
TGTGCCAGCAGCCCCGACGGGACCCGATTAAATAGCAATCAGCCCCAGCATTTT
>TRBD2|NA|TRBV28|TRBJ2-1
CASSPTLRASGNNEQFF
TGTGCCAGCAGCCCTACCCTCCGGGCTAGCGGCAACAATGAGCAGTTCTTC
>TRBD1|NA|TRBV29-1|TRBJ2-4
CSGGYRQGDNIQYF
TGCAGCGGCGGATATCGACAGGGCGATAACATTCAGTACTTC
>NA|many|TRBV6-2/TRBV6-3|TRBJ1-1
CASSSDERTEAFF
TGTGCCAGCAGCTCAGACGAGAGGACTGAAGCTTTCTTT
>NA|NA|TRBV6-6|TRBJ1-4
CASSYPHTGLSEKLFF
TGTGCCAGCAGTTATCCCCATACAGGGCTGAGCGAAAAACTGTTTTTT
>NA|many|TRBV12-3/TRBV12-4|TRBJ2-7
CASSLARSSSYEQYF
TGTGCCAGCAGTTTGGCTCGGAGTAGCTCCTACGAGCAGTACTTC
>TRBD1|large|TRBV2|TRBJ2-1
CASMGGDRGPNEQFF
TGTGCCAGCATGGGAGGGGACAGGGGGCCCAATGAGCAGTTCTTC
>TRBD2|few|TRBV28|TRBJ2-4
CASSLSLAGVDKNIQYF
TGTGCCAGCAGTTTATCACTAGCGGGAGTAGACAAAAACATTCAGTACTTC
>NA|many|TRBV5-1|TRBJ1-2
CASSSGLRTADGYTF
TGCGCCAGCAGCTCTGGACTTAGGACAGCGGATGGCTACACCTTC
>TRBD2|few|TRBV29-1|TRBJ2-3
CSVLAGGTDTQYF
TGCAGCGTTCTAGCGGGGGGCACAGATACGCAGTATTTT